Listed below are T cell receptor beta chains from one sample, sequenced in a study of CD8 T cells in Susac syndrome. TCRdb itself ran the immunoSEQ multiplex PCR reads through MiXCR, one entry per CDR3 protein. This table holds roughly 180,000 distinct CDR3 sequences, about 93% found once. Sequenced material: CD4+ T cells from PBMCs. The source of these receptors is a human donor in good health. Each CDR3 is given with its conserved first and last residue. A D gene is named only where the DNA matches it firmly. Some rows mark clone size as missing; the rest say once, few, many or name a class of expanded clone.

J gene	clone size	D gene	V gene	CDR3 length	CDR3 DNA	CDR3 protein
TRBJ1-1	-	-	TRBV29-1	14	TGCAGCGGAACAGGAGGGATGTCGAACACTGAAGCTTTCTTT	CSGTGGMSNTEAFF
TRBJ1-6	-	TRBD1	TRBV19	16	TGTGCCAGTAGCCCCCGGACAGGGAGGTTAAATTCACCCCTCCACTTT	CASSPRTGRLNSPLHF
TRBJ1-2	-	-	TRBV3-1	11	TGTGCCAGCAGGGGGGACTATGGCTACACCTTC	CASRGDYGYTF
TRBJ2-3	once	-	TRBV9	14	TGTGCCAGCAGCGTGAGGAGGATGACAGATACGCAGTATTTT	CASSVRRMTDTQYF
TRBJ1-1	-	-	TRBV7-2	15	TGTGCCAGCAGCACTTCATTCGGGGAAGGAACTGAAGCTTTCTTT	CASSTSFGEGTEAFF
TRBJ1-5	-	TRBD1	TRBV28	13	TGTGCCAGCCGCGGACAGGGTTATCAGCCCCAGCATTTT	CASRGQGYQPQHF
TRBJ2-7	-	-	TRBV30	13	TGTGCCTGGAGTGTACGGGGCTCTTACGAGCAGTACTTC	CAWSVRGSYEQYF
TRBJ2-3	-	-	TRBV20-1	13	TGCAGTGCTTACAGGGTGAGCACAGATACGCAGTATTTT	CSAYRVSTDTQYF
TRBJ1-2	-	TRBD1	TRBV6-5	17	TGTGCCAGCAGTTACTCGAGCTGGGCCAGGGGGAGGAATGGCTACACCTTC	CASSYSSWARGRNGYTF
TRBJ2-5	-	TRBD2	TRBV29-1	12	TGCAGCCTTGGGACTAGTCCACAGACCCAGTACTTC	CSLGTSPQTQYF
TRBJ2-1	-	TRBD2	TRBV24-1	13	TGTGCCACCAGTCGGGGGGTTGACAATGAGCAGTTCTTC	CATSRGVDNEQFF
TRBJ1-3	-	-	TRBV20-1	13	TGCAGTGCTAGCGGGGGGCCTGGAAACACCATATATTTT	CSASGGPGNTIYF
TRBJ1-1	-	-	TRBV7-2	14	TGTGCCAGCAGCTCTATACCCTGGGGCACTGAAGCTTTCTTT	CASSSIPWGTEAFF
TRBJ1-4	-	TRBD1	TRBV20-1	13	TGCAGTGCAATACAGGGGGAGAATGAAAAACTGTTTTTT	CSAIQGENEKLFF
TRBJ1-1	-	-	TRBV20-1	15	TGCAGTGCCCGACGACCAGGGCGGGTGAACACTGAAGCTTTCTTT	CSARRPGRVNTEAFF
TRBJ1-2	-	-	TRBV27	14	TGTGCCAGCAGCCAATCGGGGCAGGCAGGATCCTACACCTTC	CASSQSGQAGSYTF
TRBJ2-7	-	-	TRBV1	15	TGCACCAGCAGCCAAATTAGCGGGGGAAAATACGAGCAGTACTTC	CTSSQISGGKYEQYF
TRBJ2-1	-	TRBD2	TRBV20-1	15	TGCAGTGCTAGTGAGAGGCGGGGGGGTAAGGATGAGCAGTTCTTC	CSASERRGGKDEQFF
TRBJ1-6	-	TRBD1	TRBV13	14	TGTGCCAGCAGCACCGGACAGGGGGTGTCACCCCTCCACTTT	CASSTGQGVSPLHF
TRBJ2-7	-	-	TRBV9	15	TGTGCCAGCAGCGTAGGAGGGGCAACCCTCCACGAGCAGTACTTC	CASSVGGATLHEQYF
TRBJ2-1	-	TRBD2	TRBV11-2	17	TGTGCCAGCAGGAACGGGCTAGCGGGGGACCTTTACAATGAGCAGTTCTTC	CASRNGLAGDLYNEQFF
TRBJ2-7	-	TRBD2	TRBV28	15	TGTGCCAGCAGTACGCTTAGCGGGGGGGCCCACGAGCAGTACTTC	CASSTLSGGAHEQYF